This T cell receptor (beta chain) was identified during a study of response to subunit inactivated influenza vaccine. Study conclusions and caveats: The authors offered the suggestion that each seasonal influenza vaccination recruits few new T cells.

Each CDR3 protein is one row after TCRdb ran MiXCR on the RT-PCR reads. Of around 250,000 distinct CDR3 sequences in the sample, 10% to 15% were seen once. The V and J ends lost 6 bases and 3 bases respectively, with 15 bases between them. Germline assignment: CDR1 DFQATT and CDR2 SNEGSKA (reference sequence). This CDR3 contains 14 residues. The sample holds many counts of this clonotype. What it recognizes is unknown. The TCR comes from a man in his forties or fifties who received an inactivated influenza vaccine. This chain connects TRBV20-1 to TRBJ2-4; a weak D match, TRBD1 (6 bases). The sequences come from non-naive T cells sorted from PBMCs, collected less than 15 days before vaccination. The CDR3 region is CSAMDSNLKNIQYF. The CDR3 DNA reads as TGCAGTGCCATGGACAGTAATCTCAAAAACATTCAGTACTTC.